Presented here are 5 T cell receptor beta chains from one specimen sequenced in a study of blood T cell repertoires in COVID-19. Sequencing used immunoSEQ multiplex PCR; TCRdb keeps in-frame clones, though not all of them. The repertoire includes more than 110,000 clones, roughly 84% of them detected once, and 5% to 7% sits in the top ten. Material for sequencing was PBMCs or T cells enriched from blood (not recorded which). The receptors derive from a man between 35 and 55 years old with acute COVID-19.

This clone was seen a handful of times. The V and J genes are TRBV19 and TRBJ2-7; 7 bases map to TRBD2. Germline V CDR1 and CDR2: LNHDA, SQIVND (reference sequence). CDR3 length equals 15 residues. The J segment lost 0 bases and the V segment lost 4 bases, leaving 6 bases of the junction unmatched. CDR3 protein: CASSNQGLPSYEQYF. CDR3 coding DNA: TGTGCCAGTAGTAACCAGGGACTACCCTCCTACGAGCAGTACTTC.

This chain joins TRBV28 and TRBJ2-3, with TRBD1 identical over 9 bases. Per the germline V gene, CDR1 is MDHEN and CDR2 is SYDVKM. This CDR3 has 13 amino acids. J gave up 4 bases and V 8 bases, and 4 bases lay outside the gene matches. CDR3 sequence (DNA): TGTGCCAGCTGGGGACAGGGATCAGATACGCAGTATTTT. This encodes CASWGQGSDTQYF.

This clone appeared once. The chain joins TRBV7-2 to TRBJ2-3; D unresolved. The V end was cut by 3 bases, the J end by 8 bases, with 15 bases between. CDR3 size: 14 residues. Looked up from germline, CDR1 is SGHTA and CDR2 is FQGNSA. CDR3 nucleotides: TGTGCCAGCAGCTTTAATGTCGGTGGGCGTACGCAGTATTTT. Residues: CASSFNVGGRTQYF. Full variable domain (missing parts from reference TRBV7-2 and TRBJ2-3): GAGVSQSPSNKVTEKGKDVELRCDPISGHTALYWYRQSLGQGLEFLIYFQGNSAPDKSGLPSDRFSAERTGGSVSTLTIQRTQQEDSAVYLCASSFNVGGRTQYFGPGTRLTVL.

The V gene is TRBV27, the J gene TRBJ2-3; a possible D gene is TRBD1 (7 bases). Germline CDR1 is MNHEY and CDR2 is SMNVEV (reference sequence). CDR3 length equals 15 residues. Trimming took off 3 bases at V and 7 bases at J, with 17 bases between the two ends. Here the CDR3 DNA reads TGTGCCAGCAGTTTCCTTACGACAGGGAGGAATACGCAGTATTTT. Translation gives CASSFLTTGRNTQYF.

The chain joins TRBV28 to TRBJ1-5; no firm D call. Trimming removed 6 bases at V and 1 base at J, with 10 bases between. The CDR3 consists of 14 residues. The V gene's germline CDR1 is MDHEN and CDR2 SYDVKM. CDR3 bases: TGTGCCAGCAGAGGTACGGGGAGCAATCAGCCCCAGCATTTT. Its protein product is CASRGTGSNQPQHF.